The following is a T cell receptor (beta chain) sequence with its context. Its antigen is not known. Sequencing ends 3 residues short of the CDR3 end; the germline J gene provides the rest. The CDR3 is 14 amino acids. Per the germline V gene, CDR1 is SNHLY and CDR2 is FYNNEI. These data belong to a study of T cells in women clearing cervical HPV infection. Study results and caveats: It is unknown whether associations predate infection; no effector/memory or HPV-specific sorting.

Profiled with immunoSEQ multiplex PCR; TCRdb holds only in-frame clones, not every one. The table lists about 20,000 clones. Sequenced material: blood buffy coat. The sequence was collected from a woman aged 18-70 years with a cervical HPV16 infection that either progressed to CIN3+ or cleared (not recorded which). V and J are TRBV2 and TRBJ2-2; unclear D gene. The part of the CDR3 DNA that was read is TGTGCCAGCATGTACATTGCAACTAATGAAAAG. Its translation: CASMYIATNEK. The full-length CDR3 reads as CASMYIATNEKLFF.